The present TCR beta chain was sequenced within a study of cytomegalovirus exposure and HLA in healthy donors. Across the whole study: Both the roughly 120 validation repertoires and the roughly 700 first-cohort repertoires used the same platform, as reported by a later analysis.

Study-level results: While the bulk of TCR sequences proved rare, some public TCRs turned up in many donors. Altogether, around 160 TCR beta chains were recorded as cytomegalovirus-associated. The tendency of first-cohort TCR clusters to co-occur in the 120 or so validation repertoires was identified by a subsequent analysis.

Clones were sequenced by immunoSEQ multiplex PCR, and TCRdb holds only the in-frame ones, with some missing. This sample has some 86,000 clones, with 80% to 95% found just once. As concerns this clone: Its specificity is not known.

CDR1 is SNHLY, CDR2 FYNNEI, per germline. Trimming cost V 5 bases and J 5 bases; bases outside gene matches: 12. CDR3 size: 16 residues. Material for sequencing was PBMCs. The chain links TRBV2 to TRBJ1-2; 9 nucleotides line up with TRBD1. This TCR was sampled from a woman aged 25 to 39 in good health and CMV-seronegative. CDR3 loop: CASSRFRTGEGYGYTF. The CDR3 nucleotides read TGTGCCAGCAGTCGATTCCGGACAGGGGAAGGGTATGGCTACACCTTC.